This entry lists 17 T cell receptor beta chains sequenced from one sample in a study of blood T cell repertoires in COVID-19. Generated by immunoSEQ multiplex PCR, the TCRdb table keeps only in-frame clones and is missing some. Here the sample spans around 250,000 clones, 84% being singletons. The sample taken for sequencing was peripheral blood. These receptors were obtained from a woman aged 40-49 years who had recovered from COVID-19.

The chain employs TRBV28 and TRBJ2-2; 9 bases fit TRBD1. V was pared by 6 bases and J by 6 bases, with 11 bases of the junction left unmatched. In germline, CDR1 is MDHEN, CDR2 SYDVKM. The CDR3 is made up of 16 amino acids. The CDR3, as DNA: TGTGCCAGCAGCACAGGGACAGGGATTTGGCCCGGGGAGCTGTTTTTT. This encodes CASSTGTGIWPGELFF.

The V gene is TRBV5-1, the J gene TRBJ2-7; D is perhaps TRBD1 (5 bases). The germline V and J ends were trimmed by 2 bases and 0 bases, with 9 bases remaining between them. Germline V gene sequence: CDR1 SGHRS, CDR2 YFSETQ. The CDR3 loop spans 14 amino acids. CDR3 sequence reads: CASSLTTASYEQYF. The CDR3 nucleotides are TGCGCCAGCAGCTTAACGACAGCCTCCTACGAGCAGTACTTC.

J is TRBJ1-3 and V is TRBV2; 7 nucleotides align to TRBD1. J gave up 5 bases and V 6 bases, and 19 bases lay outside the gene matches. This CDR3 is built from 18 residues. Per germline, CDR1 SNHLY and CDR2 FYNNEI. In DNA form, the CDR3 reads TGTGCCAGCAGCCTACAGGGGCTAAGAATATATAGGAGAAACACCATATATTTT. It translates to CASSLQGLRIYRRNTIYF. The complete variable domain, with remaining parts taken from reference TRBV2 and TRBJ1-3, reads EPEVTQTPSHQVTQMGQEVILRCVPISNHLYFYWYRQILGQKVEFLVSFYNNEISEKSEIFDDQFSVERPDGSNFTLKIRSTKLEDSAMYFCASSLQGLRIYRRNTIYFGEGSWLTVV.

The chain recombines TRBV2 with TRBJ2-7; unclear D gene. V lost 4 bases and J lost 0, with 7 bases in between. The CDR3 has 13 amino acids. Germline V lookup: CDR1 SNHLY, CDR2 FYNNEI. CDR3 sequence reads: CASSGRSSYEQYF. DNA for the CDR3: TGTGCCAGCAGTGGTAGGAGCTCCTACGAGCAGTACTTC.

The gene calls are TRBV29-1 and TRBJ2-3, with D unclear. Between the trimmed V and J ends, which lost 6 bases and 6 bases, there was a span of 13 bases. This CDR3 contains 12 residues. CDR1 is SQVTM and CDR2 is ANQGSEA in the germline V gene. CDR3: CSVAPSSDTQYF. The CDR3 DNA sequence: TGCAGCGTGGCTCCTAGTTCGGATACGCAGTATTTT.

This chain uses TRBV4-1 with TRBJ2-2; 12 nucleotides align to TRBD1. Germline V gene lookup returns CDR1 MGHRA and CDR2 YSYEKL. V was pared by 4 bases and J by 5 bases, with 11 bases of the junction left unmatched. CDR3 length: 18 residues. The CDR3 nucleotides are TGCGCCAGCAGCCTCCCGGGACAGGGGGCTTTTGTTACCGGGGAGCTGTTTTTT. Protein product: CASSLPGQGAFVTGELFF.

The CDR3 spells CASSPRTGEGTYNEQFF. The CDR3 region has the DNA TGTGCCAGCAGCCCCCGGACAGGGGAGGGGACCTACAATGAGCAGTTCTTC. This sequence joins TRBV7-7 and TRBJ2-1; 9 bases align to TRBD1. CDR1 is SSHAT, CDR2 FNYEAQ, per germline (reference sequence). The V gene end was trimmed by 5 bases and the J gene end by 2 bases; junction bases not matched to a gene: 10. The CDR3 sequence is 17 residues long.

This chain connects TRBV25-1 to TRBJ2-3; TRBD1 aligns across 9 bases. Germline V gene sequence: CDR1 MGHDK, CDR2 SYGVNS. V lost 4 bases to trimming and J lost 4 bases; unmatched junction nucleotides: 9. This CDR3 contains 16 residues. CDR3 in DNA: TGTGCCAGCAGTGGACCCGGGACAGGGCTCGCAGATACGCAGTATTTT. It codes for CASSGPGTGLADTQYF.

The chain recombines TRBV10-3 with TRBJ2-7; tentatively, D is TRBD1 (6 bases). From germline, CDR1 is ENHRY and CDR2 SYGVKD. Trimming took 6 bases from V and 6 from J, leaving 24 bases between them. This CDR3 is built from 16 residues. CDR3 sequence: CAIRPTGGSVRGEQYF. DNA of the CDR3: TGTGCCATCAGGCCGACAGGCGGGTCGGTCCGGGGCGAGCAGTACTTC.

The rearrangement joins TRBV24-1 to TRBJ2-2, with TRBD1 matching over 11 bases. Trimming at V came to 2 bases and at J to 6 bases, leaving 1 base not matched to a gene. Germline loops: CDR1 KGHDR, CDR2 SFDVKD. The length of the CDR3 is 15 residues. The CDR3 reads CATSDWDRGAGELFF. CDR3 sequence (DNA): TGTGCCACCAGTGATTGGGACAGGGGGGCCGGGGAGCTGTTTTTT.

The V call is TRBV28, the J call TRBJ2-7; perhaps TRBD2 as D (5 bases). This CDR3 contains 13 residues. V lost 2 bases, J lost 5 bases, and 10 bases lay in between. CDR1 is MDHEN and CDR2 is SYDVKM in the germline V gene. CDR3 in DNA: TGTGCCAGCAGTTTACCGGGGATGAACGAGCAGTACTTC. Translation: CASSLPGMNEQYF.

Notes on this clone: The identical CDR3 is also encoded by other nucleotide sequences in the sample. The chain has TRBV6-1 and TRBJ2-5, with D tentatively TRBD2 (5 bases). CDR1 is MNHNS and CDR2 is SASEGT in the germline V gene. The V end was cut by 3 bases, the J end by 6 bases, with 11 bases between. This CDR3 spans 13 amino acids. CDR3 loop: CASSDRGLKTQYF. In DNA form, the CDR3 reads TGTGCCAGCAGTGATCGAGGGCTGAAGACCCAGTACTTC.

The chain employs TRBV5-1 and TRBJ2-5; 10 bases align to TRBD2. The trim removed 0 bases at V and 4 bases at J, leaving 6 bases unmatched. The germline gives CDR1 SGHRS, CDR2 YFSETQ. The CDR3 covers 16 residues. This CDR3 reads CASSLVASGGIETQYF. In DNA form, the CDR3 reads TGCGCCAGCAGCTTGGTTGCTAGCGGGGGCATAGAGACCCAGTACTTC.

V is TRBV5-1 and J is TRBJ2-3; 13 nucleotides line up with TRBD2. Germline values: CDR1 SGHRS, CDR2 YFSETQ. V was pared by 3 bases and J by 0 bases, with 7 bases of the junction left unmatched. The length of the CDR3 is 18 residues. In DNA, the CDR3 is TGCGCCAGCAGCTCCGGGACTAGCGGGGATTGGAGCACAGATACGCAGTATTTT. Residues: CASSSGTSGDWSTDTQYF.

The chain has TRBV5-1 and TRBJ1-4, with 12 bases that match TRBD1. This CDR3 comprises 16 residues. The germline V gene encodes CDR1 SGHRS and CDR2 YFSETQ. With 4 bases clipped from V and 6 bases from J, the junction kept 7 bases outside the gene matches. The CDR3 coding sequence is TGCGCCAGCAGCGGCGGGACAGGGGGCTGGTATGAAAAACTGTTTTTT. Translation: CASSGGTGGWYEKLFF.

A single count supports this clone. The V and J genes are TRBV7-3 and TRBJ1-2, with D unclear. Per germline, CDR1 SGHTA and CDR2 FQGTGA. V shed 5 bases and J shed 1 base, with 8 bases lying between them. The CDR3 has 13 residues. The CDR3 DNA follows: TGTGCCAGCAGCCCCCAGAATAACTATGGCTACACCTTC. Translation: CASSPQNNYGYTF.

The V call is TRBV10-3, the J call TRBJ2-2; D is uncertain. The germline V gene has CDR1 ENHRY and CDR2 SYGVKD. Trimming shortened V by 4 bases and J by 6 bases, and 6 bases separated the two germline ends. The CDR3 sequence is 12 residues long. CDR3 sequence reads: CAISASAGELFF. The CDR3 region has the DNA TGTGCCATCAGTGCAAGCGCCGGGGAGCTGTTTTTT.